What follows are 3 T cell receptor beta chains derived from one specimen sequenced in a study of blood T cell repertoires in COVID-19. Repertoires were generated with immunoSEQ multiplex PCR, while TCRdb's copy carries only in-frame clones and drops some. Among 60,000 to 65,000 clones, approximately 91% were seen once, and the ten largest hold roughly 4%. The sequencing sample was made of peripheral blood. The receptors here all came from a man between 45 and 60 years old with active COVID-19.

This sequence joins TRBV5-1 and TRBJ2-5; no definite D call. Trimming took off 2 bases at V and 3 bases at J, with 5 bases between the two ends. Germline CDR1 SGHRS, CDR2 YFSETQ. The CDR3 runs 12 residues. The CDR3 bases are TGCGCCAGCAGCTTCGCAGAAGAGACCCAGTACTTC. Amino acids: CASSFAEETQYF. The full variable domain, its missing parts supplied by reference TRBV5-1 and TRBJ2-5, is KAGVTQTPRYLIKTRGQQVTLSCSPISGHRSVSWYQQTPGQGLQFLFEYFSETQRNKGNFPGRFSGRQFSNSRSEMNVSTLELGDSALYLCASSFAEETQYFGPGTRLLVL.

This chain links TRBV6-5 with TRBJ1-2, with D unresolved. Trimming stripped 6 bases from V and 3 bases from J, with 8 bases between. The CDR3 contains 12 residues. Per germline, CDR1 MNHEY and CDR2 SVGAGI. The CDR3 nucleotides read TGTGCCAGCAGGGCGGTTGACTATGGCTACACCTTC. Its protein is CASRAVDYGYTF.

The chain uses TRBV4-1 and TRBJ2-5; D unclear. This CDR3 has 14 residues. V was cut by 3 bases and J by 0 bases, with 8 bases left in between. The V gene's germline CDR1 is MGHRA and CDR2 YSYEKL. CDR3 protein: CASSHGTNQETQYF. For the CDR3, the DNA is TGCGCCAGCAGCCATGGCACTAACCAAGAGACCCAGTACTTC.